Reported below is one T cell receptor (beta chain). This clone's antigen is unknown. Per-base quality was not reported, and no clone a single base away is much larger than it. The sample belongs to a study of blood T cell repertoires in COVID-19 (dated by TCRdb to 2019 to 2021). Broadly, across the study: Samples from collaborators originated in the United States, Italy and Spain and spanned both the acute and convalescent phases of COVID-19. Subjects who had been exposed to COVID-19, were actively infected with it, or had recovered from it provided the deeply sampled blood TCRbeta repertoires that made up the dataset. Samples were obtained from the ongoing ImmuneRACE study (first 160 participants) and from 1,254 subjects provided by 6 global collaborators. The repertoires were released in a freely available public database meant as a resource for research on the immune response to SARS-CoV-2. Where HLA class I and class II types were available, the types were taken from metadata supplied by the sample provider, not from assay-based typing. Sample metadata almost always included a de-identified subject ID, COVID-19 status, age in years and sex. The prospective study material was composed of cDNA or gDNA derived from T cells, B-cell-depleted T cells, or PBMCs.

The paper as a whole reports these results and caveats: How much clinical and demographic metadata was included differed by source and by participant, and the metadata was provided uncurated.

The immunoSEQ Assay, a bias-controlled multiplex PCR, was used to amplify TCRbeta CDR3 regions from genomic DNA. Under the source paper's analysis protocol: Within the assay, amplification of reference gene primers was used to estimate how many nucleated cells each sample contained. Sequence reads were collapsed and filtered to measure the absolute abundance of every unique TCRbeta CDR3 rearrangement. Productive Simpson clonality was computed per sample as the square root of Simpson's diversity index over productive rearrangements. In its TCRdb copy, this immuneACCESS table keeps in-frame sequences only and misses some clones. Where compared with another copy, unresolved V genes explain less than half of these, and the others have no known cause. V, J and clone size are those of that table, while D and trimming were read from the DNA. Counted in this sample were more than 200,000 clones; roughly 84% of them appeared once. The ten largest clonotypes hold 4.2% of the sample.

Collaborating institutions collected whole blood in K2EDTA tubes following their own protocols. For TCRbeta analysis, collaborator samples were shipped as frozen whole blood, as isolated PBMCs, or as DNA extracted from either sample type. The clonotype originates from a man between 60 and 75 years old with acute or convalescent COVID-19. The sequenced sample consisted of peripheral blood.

The DNA reads TGTGCCAGCAGCCAGGACAGAACTCTAGCCAAAAACATTCAGTACTTC. Its coded protein is CASSQDRTLAKNIQYF. The chain is encoded by TRBV6-2 or TRBV6-3 joined to TRBJ2-4, with TRBD1 as a weak D call on 6 bases. V lost 6 bases and J lost 0 bases; the stretch between them is 15 bases long. From its cysteine to its phenylalanine, the CDR3 spans 16 amino acids. Only the CDR3 DNA stays, 48 bases, in frame from base 1. Sequences MNHEY (CDR1) and SVGEGT (CDR2) are obtained from the germline V gene.